The clone carrying this T cell receptor beta chain showed up just a few times. The data stem from a study of shared clonotypes between healthy human individuals. Trimming pared 3 bases from V and 4 bases from J, leaving 11 bases between. The CDR3 totals 14 residues. Germline V CDR1 and CDR2: LGHNT, FRNRAP. Profiled with immunoSEQ multiplex PCR; TCRdb holds only in-frame clones, not every one. The repertoire holds about 460,000 clones, with around 77% as singletons. The source of this sequence is a woman in her thirties or forties in good health. Some clones in this sample may be carry-over from other donors' samples. The source material was PBMCs. V gene TRBV12-5 combines with J gene TRBJ2-3; D is perhaps TRBD1 (7 bases). The CDR3 reads CASGFGGGADTQYF. The CDR3 region has the DNA TGTGCTAGTGGTTTTGGAGGGGGCGCAGATACGCAGTATTTT. Full variable domain (remainder filled in from reference TRBV12-5 and TRBJ2-3): DARVTQTPRHKVTEMGQEVTMRCQPILGHNTVFWYRQTMMQGLELLAYFRNRAPLDDSGMPKDRFSAEMPDATLATLKIQPSEPRDSAVYFCASGFGGGADTQYFGPGTRLTVL.